A selection of T cell receptor beta chains follows, all from one sample in a study of immune cell composition in non-small cell lung cancer. Sequenced by immunoSEQ multiplex PCR; TCRdb stores in-frame clones only, minus some. The repertoire holds several thousand clones, with 76% as singletons. Sequencing input: lung tumor tissue. The source is a human donor with non-small cell lung cancer. CDR3s include the opening cysteine and the closing phenylalanine or tryptophan. The order of the fields is CDR3 DNA, CDR3 protein, D gene, J gene, clone size, V gene. D genes are given only for firm matches. Rows give clone size only sometimes, using once, few, many, or a class for an expanded clone.

cdr3_nt: TGCGCCAGCAGCGGGGGCAGCGGCGGGAAGAATGAGCAGTTCTTC; cdr3_aa: CASSGGSGGKNEQFF; d_call: -; j_call: TRBJ2-1; clone_size: -; v_call: TRBV5-1
cdr3_nt: TGTGCCTCAACACCACTAGCTTTTGGAGAGACCCAGTACTTC; cdr3_aa: CASTPLAFGETQYF; d_call: -; j_call: TRBJ2-5; clone_size: -; v_call: TRBV19
cdr3_nt: TGCGCCAGCAGCTCGTCCGGGACAGGCCCCAGGAAGGAGCAGTACTTC; cdr3_aa: CASSSSGTGPRKEQYF; d_call: TRBD1; j_call: TRBJ2-7; clone_size: -; v_call: TRBV5-1
cdr3_nt: TGTGCCAGCAGCTTAGGGCGGGGTGGGGGCTACGAGCAGTACTTC; cdr3_aa: CASSLGRGGGYEQYF; d_call: -; j_call: TRBJ2-7; clone_size: few; v_call: TRBV13
cdr3_nt: TGCAGCGTTGAAGGGGCGGATACGCAGTATTTT; cdr3_aa: CSVEGADTQYF; d_call: -; j_call: TRBJ2-3; clone_size: -; v_call: TRBV29-1
cdr3_nt: TGTGCCAGCAGCTTATCCAGGGGCTCCTATAATTCACCCCTCCACTTT; cdr3_aa: CASSLSRGSYNSPLHF; d_call: -; j_call: TRBJ1-6; clone_size: -; v_call: TRBV5-6
cdr3_nt: TGTGCCAGCAGCGTGACCGGGAGGGGGACAGATACGCAGTATTTT; cdr3_aa: CASSVTGRGTDTQYF; d_call: TRBD2; j_call: TRBJ2-3; clone_size: -; v_call: TRBV9
cdr3_nt: TGCGCCAGCAGGACCTCGGAGGGGCGCTTTGAAAAACTGTTTTTT; cdr3_aa: CASRTSEGRFEKLFF; d_call: -; j_call: TRBJ1-4; clone_size: once; v_call: TRBV10-1
cdr3_nt: TGTGCCAGCAGTCCACAGGGTTTCTCTACCCAGCATTTT; cdr3_aa: CASSPQGFSTQHF; d_call: -; j_call: TRBJ1-5; clone_size: -; v_call: TRBV28
cdr3_nt: TGCGCCAGCAGGGGGGTGAATCCAGGCGAGACCCAGTACTTC; cdr3_aa: CASRGVNPGETQYF; d_call: -; j_call: TRBJ2-5; clone_size: -; v_call: TRBV5-1
cdr3_nt: TGTGCCAGCAGCGCCTATAGCGGCCCCTACGAGCAGTACTTC; cdr3_aa: CASSAYSGPYEQYF; d_call: -; j_call: TRBJ2-7; clone_size: -; v_call: TRBV7-2
cdr3_nt: TGTGCCAGCAGTGACAGGGCCCTCATGAACACTGAAGCTTTCTTT; cdr3_aa: CASSDRALMNTEAFF; d_call: -; j_call: TRBJ1-1; clone_size: -; v_call: TRBV6-1
cdr3_nt: TGTGCCAGCAGCCAAGAAGAACTTCCCGGGAACGAGCAGTACTTC; cdr3_aa: CASSQEELPGNEQYF; d_call: -; j_call: TRBJ2-7; clone_size: -; v_call: TRBV4-2